Sequencing of this T cell receptor beta chain was carried out in a study of human T cells and chemical hapten exposure. About the study: Patients having alopecia areata, totalis or universalis were mostly female. Points from the study as a whole: PT1 expanded TCR counts correlated positively with patch test score.

V was pared by 7 bases and J by 4 bases, with 19 bases between. The CDR3 sequence is 15 residues long. From germline, CDR1 is SGHRS and CDR2 YFSETQ. Time point meaning: patch test 2, 6 weeks after DPC sensitization. As for treatment: therapeutic diphenylcyclopropenone sensitization with weekly scalp DPC. Blood was collected ahead of every patch test applied. In TCRdb, the RACE reads were re-called with MiXCR into one record per CDR3 protein. The sample records around 80,000 distinct CDR3 sequences, more than 6.5% being singletons. This clonotype occurred many times. Its target is not known. Source: whole blood, taken in connection with sensitization to the hapten diphenylcyclopropenone (DPC). The chain recombines TRBV5-1 with TRBJ2-3, with D perhaps assigned TRBD1 or TRBD2 (5 bases each). This clonotype originated in a young woman with alopecia areata. Some clones in this sample may be carry-over from other donors' samples. The CDR3 DNA is TGCGCCAGCGCTAGGGGCGGCTCGGGACCAGATACGCAGTATTTT. This sequence encodes CASARGGSGPDTQYF. Looking up the rest from reference TRBV5-1 and TRBJ2-3 gives the full variable domain: KAGVTQTPRYLIKTRGQQVTLSCSPISGHRSVSWYQQTPGQGLQFLFEYFSETQRNKGNFPGRFSGRQFSNSRSEMNVSTLELGDSALYLCASARGGSGPDTQYFGPGTRLTVL.